This T cell receptor (beta chain) was found in a study of cytotoxic CD8 clonotypes in ibrutinib-treated CLL. In the study overall: In all, 10 to 11 patients were relapsed/refractory, fewer than 16 were treatment-naive and around 17 were IGHV unmutated. Partial responses numbered some 24 and complete responses 2; after a median approximately 70 months, roughly 14 stayed remitted and about twelve progressed.

Repertoires were generated with immunoSEQ multiplex PCR, while TCRdb's copy carries only in-frame clones and drops some. The sample includes hundreds of thousands of clones, around three quarters of them seen just once. Germline V gene data show CDR1 as SEHNR and CDR2 as FQNEAQ (reference sequence). V lost 6 bases and J lost 0; bases outside the gene matches: 10. The CDR3 covers 17 residues. The sequenced sample was PBMCs, obtained after 24 months of ibrutinib treatment. The receptor's source is a human donor with chronic lymphocytic leukemia. The J gene is TRBJ2-1, the V gene TRBV7-9; 8 positions match TRBD2. The CDR3 loop reads CASSSTAGAFSYNEQFF. The CDR3 nucleotides read TGTGCCAGCAGTTCCACAGCGGGGGCCTTCTCCTACAATGAGCAGTTCTTC.